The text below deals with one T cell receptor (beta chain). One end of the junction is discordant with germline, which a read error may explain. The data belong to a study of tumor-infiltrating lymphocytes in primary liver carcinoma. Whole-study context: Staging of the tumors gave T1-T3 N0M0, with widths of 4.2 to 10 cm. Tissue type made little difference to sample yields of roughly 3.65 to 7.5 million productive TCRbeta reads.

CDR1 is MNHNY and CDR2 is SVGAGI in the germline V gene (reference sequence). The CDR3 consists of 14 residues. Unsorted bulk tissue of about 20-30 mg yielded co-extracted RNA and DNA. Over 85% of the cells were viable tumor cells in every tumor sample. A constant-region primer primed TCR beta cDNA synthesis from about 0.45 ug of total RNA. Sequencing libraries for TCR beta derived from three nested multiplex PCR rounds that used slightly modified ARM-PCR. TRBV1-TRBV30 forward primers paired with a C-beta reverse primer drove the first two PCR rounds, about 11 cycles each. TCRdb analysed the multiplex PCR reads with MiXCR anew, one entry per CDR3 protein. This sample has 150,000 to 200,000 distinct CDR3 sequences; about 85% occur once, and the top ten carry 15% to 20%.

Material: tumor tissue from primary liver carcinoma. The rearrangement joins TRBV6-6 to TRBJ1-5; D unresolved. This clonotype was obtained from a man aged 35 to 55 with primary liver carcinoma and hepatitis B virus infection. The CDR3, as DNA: TGTACCAGCAGTTTGGGCAGCGTCAATCAGCCCCAGCATTTT. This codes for CTSSLGSVNQPQHF.